The source of this TCR beta chain is a study of spatial heterogeneity in lung cancer. Study-wide context: Sequences of the beta chain were consistently detected in greater numbers than alpha-chain sequences. General study points: Ubiquitous expanded tumor TCRs were observed in blood more at resection than follow-up.

Unique molecular identifiers, one per molecule, were present on every TCR cDNA molecule. TCRdb called the 5' RACE reads again in MiXCR, with one record for every CDR3 protein. The data hold tens of thousands of distinct CDR3 sequences, with around 9% observed a single time. Regarding time point: sample taken at primary tumor resection. Whole RNA came from tumor, nontumor lung or frozen PBMC and was sequenced without being sorted. Samples were donated by 72 untreated early-stage non-small cell lung cancer patients. Concerning this clonotype itself: Its antigen is still unknown.

The germline V gene encodes CDR1 DFQATT and CDR2 SNEGSKA (reference sequence). There are 16 residues in the CDR3. Germline trimming cut 3 bases from V and 4 bases from J; bases unmatched to any gene: 6. This chain connects TRBV20-1 to TRBJ1-4, with 12 bases aligning to TRBD1. The material sequenced was PBMCs, taken at surgery. This receptor was obtained from a male donor with early-stage non-small cell lung cancer. CDR3 sequence reads: CSASGTGGLFNEKLFF. The CDR3 nucleotides read TGCAGTGCTAGCGGGACAGGGGGCTTGTTTAATGAAAAACTGTTTTTT.